The rows below give T cell receptor beta chains drawn from one sample of a study of cytomegalovirus exposure and HLA in healthy donors. Sequencing was performed with immunoSEQ multiplex PCR; in TCRdb, only in-frame clones are kept and a portion is missing. Counted here are 90,000 to 150,000 clones, 77% occurring once; the ten biggest clones make up about a tenth. The sequencing sample was made of PBMCs. The receptors here all came from a man in his forties in good health and CMV-seropositive. Each CDR3 is given with its conserved first and last residue. Fields, in order: J gene, D gene, clone size, V gene, CDR3 DNA, CDR3 protein. A D gene is named only where the DNA matches it firmly. The size entry is marked missing in some rows and otherwise reads once, few, many or a size class.

>TRBJ2-1|.|.|TRBV5-4
TGTGCCAGCAGCCCCGGGGGTAGGGACAGATACAATGAGCAGTTCTTC
CASSPGGRDRYNEQFF
>TRBJ1-4|TRBD1|.|TRBV4-3
TGCGCCAGCAGCCTAGGGGGCCCAGGGGTCTCTAATGAAAAACTGTTTTTT
CASSLGGPGVSNEKLFF
>TRBJ1-3|TRBD1|few|TRBV18
TGTGCCAGCTCGCGACAGGGTGCTGGAAACACCATATATTTT
CASSRQGAGNTIYF
>TRBJ2-7|.|.|TRBV18
TGTGCCAGCTCACCCCCCTCGACAGGCCGACTCTCCTACGAGCAGTACTTC
CASSPPSTGRLSYEQYF
>TRBJ2-5|TRBD1|.|TRBV19
TGTGCCAGTAGCCTCACAGGGGGTGAGACCCAGTACTTC
CASSLTGGETQYF
>TRBJ2-3|TRBD2|.|TRBV5-1
TGCGCCAGCTGGACTAGCGGGTCTAGCACAGATACGCAGTATTTT
CASWTSGSSTDTQYF
>TRBJ1-6|.|.|TRBV7-2
TGTGCCAGCAGCTTAACCAGGAATAATTCACCCCTCCACTTT
CASSLTRNNSPLHF
>TRBJ2-1|TRBD2|.|TRBV9
TGTGCCAGCAGCCCCGCTCGGACTAGCGGGGACAATGAGCAGTTCTTC
CASSPARTSGDNEQFF
>TRBJ1-5|TRBD1|.|TRBV7-2
TGTGCCAGCAGCCCAGGGACAGGACATAGCAATCAGCCCCAGCATTTT
CASSPGTGHSNQPQHF
>TRBJ2-7|.|.|TRBV21-1
TGTGCCAGCAGCAAAGCGCTCCCTACCGGGACAGGGGGCCCAGATACCTACGAGCAGTACTTC
CASSKALPTGTGGPDTYEQYF
>TRBJ2-6|TRBD1|once|TRBV19
TGTGCCAGTAGTCCATCCGGGACAGGGCGAGGTGGGGCCAACGTCCTGACTTTC
CASSPSGTGRGGANVLTF
>TRBJ2-5|TRBD2|.|TRBV4-1
TGCGCCAGCAGCCAGGGTTACGGGGGGAGCCAAGAGACCCAGTACTTC
CASSQGYGGSQETQYF
>TRBJ2-5|.|.|TRBV18
TGTGCCAGCTCACCCGGTACCCAAGAGACCCAGTACTTC
CASSPGTQETQYF
>TRBJ2-7|.|.|TRBV7-8
TGTGCCAGCAGCTTAGGTCATCGAGTCGGCTACGAGCAGTACTTC
CASSLGHRVGYEQYF
>TRBJ1-6|TRBD1|.|TRBV6-1
TGTGCCATCAGTCTTAAGACAGGGAAATTGTCACCCCTCCACTTT
CAISLKTGKLSPLHF
>TRBJ2-1|.|.|TRBV7-2
TGTGCCAGCAGCACCGAAAGCCTCAATGAGCAGTTCTTC
CASSTESLNEQFF
>TRBJ2-7|.|.|TRBV4-3
TGCGCCAGCAGCCAAAGTTTCCCCGGGGGCTCCTACGAGCAGTACTTC
CASSQSFPGGSYEQYF
>TRBJ1-5|TRBD1|.|TRBV2
TGTGCCAGCATGGACAGGGGGCGTGAGCCCCAGCATTTT
CASMDRGREPQHF
>TRBJ1-1|TRBD1|.|TRBV6-1
TGTGCCAGCAGTACGGGACAGGAAAACACTGAAGCTTTCTTT
CASSTGQENTEAFF
>TRBJ2-2|.|.|TRBV29-1
TGCAGCGTCCGGGAGAACACCGGGGAGCTGTTTTTT
CSVRENTGELFF
>TRBJ1-5|TRBD1|.|TRBV5-8
TGTGCCAGCAAGTTTCAGGGGACAGGGGTATATCAGCCCCAGCATTTT
CASKFQGTGVYQPQHF
>TRBJ2-1|.|.|TRBV7-9
TGTGCCAGCAGCCTACAGGGTTTGGGGCAGTTCTTC
CASSLQGLGQFF